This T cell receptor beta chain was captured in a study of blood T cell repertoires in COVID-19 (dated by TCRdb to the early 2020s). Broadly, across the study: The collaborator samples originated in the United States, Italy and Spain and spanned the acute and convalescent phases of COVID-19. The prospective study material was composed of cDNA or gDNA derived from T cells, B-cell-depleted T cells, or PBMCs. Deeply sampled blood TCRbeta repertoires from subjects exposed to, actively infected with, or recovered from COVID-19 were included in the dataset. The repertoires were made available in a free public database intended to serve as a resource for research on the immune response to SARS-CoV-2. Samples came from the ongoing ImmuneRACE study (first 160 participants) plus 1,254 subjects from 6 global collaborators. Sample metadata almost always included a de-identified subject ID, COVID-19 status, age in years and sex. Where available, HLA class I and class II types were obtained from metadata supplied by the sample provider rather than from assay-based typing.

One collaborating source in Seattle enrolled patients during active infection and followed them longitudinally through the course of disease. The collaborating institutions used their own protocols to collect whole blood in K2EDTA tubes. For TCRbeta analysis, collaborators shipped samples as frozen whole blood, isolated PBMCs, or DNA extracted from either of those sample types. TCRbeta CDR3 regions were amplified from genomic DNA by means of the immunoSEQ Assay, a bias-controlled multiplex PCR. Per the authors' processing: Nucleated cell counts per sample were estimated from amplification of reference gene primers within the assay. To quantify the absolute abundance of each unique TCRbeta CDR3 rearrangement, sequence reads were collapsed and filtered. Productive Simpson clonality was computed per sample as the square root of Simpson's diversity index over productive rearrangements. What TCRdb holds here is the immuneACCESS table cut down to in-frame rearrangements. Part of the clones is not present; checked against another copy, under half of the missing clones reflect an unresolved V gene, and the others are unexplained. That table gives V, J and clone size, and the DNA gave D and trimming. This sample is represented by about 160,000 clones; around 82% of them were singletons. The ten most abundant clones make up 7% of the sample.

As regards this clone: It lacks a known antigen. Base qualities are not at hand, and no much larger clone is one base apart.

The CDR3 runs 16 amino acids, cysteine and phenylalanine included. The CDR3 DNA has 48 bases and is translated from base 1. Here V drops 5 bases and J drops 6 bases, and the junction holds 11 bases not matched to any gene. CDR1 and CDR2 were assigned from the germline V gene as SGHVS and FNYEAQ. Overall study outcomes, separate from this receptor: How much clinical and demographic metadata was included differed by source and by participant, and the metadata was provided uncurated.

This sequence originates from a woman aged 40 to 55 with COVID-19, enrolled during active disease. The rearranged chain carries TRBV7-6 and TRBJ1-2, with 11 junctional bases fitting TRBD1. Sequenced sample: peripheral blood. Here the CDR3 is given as CASSPRTGGVVDGYTF. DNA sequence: TGTGCCAGCAGCCCCCGGACAGGGGGCGTTGTTGATGGCTACACCTTC.